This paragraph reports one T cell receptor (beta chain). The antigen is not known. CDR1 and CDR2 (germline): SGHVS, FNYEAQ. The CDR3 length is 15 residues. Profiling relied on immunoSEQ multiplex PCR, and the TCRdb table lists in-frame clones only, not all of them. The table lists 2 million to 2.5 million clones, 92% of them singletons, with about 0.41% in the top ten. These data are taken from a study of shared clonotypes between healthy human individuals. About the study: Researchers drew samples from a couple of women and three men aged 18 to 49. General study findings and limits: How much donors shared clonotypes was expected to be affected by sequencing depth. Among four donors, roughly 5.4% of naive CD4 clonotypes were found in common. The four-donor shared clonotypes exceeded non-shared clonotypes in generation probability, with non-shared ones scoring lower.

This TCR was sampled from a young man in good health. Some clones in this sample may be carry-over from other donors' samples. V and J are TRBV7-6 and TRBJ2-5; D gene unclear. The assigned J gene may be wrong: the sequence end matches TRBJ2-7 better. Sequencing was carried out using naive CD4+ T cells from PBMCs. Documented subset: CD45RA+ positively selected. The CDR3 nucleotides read TGTGCCAGCAGCTCCAGTCCCGGGCGCTCCTACGAGCAGTACTTC. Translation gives CASSSSPGRSYEQYF.